These T cell receptor beta chains were read from a single sample in a study of PD-1 blockade in classical Hodgkin lymphoma. Sequenced by immunoSEQ multiplex PCR; TCRdb stores in-frame clones only, minus some. This repertoire shows around 30,000 clones, around nine tenths found once; its top ten account for roughly 0.27%. The specimen comprised CD4+ T cells from blood, sampled before the fourth cycle of nivolumab. These receptors were taken from a human donor with classical Hodgkin lymphoma. The CDR3 runs from the conserved cysteine through the conserved F or W. The D gene is left open where the match is weak. The size entry is marked missing in some rows and otherwise reads once, few, many or a size class.

>NA|NA|TRBJ2-1|TRBV5-1
CASSLGGLSSYNEQFF
TGCGCCAGCAGCTTGGGGGGACTGAGCTCCTACAATGAGCAGTTCTTC
>TRBD2|NA|TRBJ2-7|TRBV27
CASSFARTSGSVRQYF
TGTGCCAGCAGTTTCGCACGGACTAGCGGGAGTGTACGGCAGTACTTC
>NA|NA|TRBJ1-1|TRBV19
CATTVGHFNTEAFF
TGTGCCACCACCGTGGGACACTTCAACACTGAAGCTTTCTTT
>NA|NA|TRBJ2-1|TRBV20-1
CSARVISEQFF
TGCAGTGCTAGAGTAATCAGTGAGCAGTTCTTC
>NA|NA|TRBJ1-2|TRBV15
CATSRVPSYGYTF
TGTGCCACCAGCAGAGTTCCTTCCTATGGCTACACCTTC
>NA|NA|TRBJ2-6|TRBV2
CASSFTRSSGANVLTF
TGTGCCAGCAGTTTCACCCGGAGCTCTGGGGCCAACGTCCTGACTTTC
>TRBD2|NA|TRBJ2-1|TRBV27
CASSPLAGVEQFF
TGTGCCAGCAGTCCTCTAGCGGGAGTTGAGCAGTTCTTC
>NA|NA|TRBJ1-4|TRBV28
CASSARNYVNQDPTNEKLFF
TGTGCCAGCAGTGCCCGAAATTACGTTAATCAAGATCCAACTAATGAAAAACTGTTTTTT
>TRBD2|once|TRBJ2-4|TRBV7-9
CASSLSRGSGFSNIQYF
TGTGCCAGCAGCTTATCTCGCGGGAGCGGTTTCTCAAACATTCAGTACTTC
>TRBD2|NA|TRBJ2-7|TRBV29-1
CSARGREGYEQYF
TGCAGCGCCAGGGGTCGGGAGGGCTACGAGCAGTACTTC
>NA|NA|TRBJ2-2|TRBV5-1
CASSRFLPSNTGELFF
TGCGCCAGCAGCCGGTTCCTACCCTCAAACACCGGGGAGCTGTTTTTT
>TRBD1|NA|TRBJ2-3|TRBV27
CASSSGPTGVFTDTQYF
TGTGCCAGCAGTTCAGGCCCGACAGGGGTCTTCACAGATACGCAGTATTTT
>NA|NA|TRBJ1-4|TRBV9
CASSVDANEKLFF
TGTGCCAGCAGCGTAGACGCTAATGAAAAACTGTTTTTT
>NA|NA|TRBJ2-1|TRBV7-2
CASSLSSNEQFF
TGTGCCAGCAGCTTAAGTAGCAATGAGCAGTTCTTC
>NA|NA|TRBJ2-2|TRBV30
CAWSWTTPGGELFF
TGTGCCTGGAGTTGGACTACCCCTGGAGGGGAGCTGTTTTTT
>NA|NA|TRBJ1-2|TRBV6-1
CASSRRGGYGYTF
TGTGCCAGCAGCCGACGGGGAGGCTATGGCTACACCTTC
>NA|once|TRBJ1-5|TRBV11-2
CASSSTQGIGQPQHF
TGTGCCAGCAGCTCCACACAGGGTATCGGGCAGCCCCAGCATTTT
>NA|NA|TRBJ1-5|TRBV7-2
CASSPMTVSNQPQHF
TGTGCCAGCAGCCCCATGACGGTGAGCAATCAGCCCCAGCATTTT
>TRBD2|NA|TRBJ2-7|TRBV27
CASSHSGRVTYEQYF
TGTGCCAGCAGTCACAGCGGGAGGGTTACCTACGAGCAGTACTTC
>NA|NA|TRBJ2-7|TRBV18
CASSPDYPGEQYF
TGTGCCAGCTCACCAGACTATCCAGGCGAGCAGTACTTC
>TRBD1|NA|TRBJ1-4|TRBV19
CASSIVPGQGGEKLFF
TGTGCCAGTAGTATAGTTCCGGGACAGGGAGGTGAAAAACTGTTTTTT
>NA|NA|TRBJ2-7|TRBV30
CAWSVPRPSSYEQYF
TGTGCCTGGAGTGTACCCAGGCCTAGCTCCTACGAGCAGTACTTC
>NA|NA|TRBJ2-7|TRBV5-4
CASSLVPRGYEQYF
TGTGCCAGCAGCTTGGTGCCTAGAGGCTACGAGCAGTACTTC
>NA|NA|TRBJ2-3|TRBV5-8
CASSFEFRGGTDTQYF
TGTGCCAGCAGCTTTGAATTCAGGGGGGGCACAGATACGCAGTATTTT
>NA|NA|TRBJ2-7|TRBV5-1
CASSWRTAAYEQYF
TGCGCCAGCAGCTGGAGGACAGCTGCCTACGAGCAGTACTTC
>TRBD1|NA|TRBJ1-5|TRBV30
CAWQKQGPPQHF
TGTGCCTGGCAGAAACAGGGGCCGCCCCAGCATTTT
>TRBD1|NA|TRBJ2-3|TRBV29-1
CSVGQGDTDTQYF
TGCAGCGTCGGACAGGGGGATACAGATACGCAGTATTTT
>NA|NA|TRBJ2-5|TRBV4-2
CASSQKAGLETQYF
TGTGCCAGCAGCCAAAAAGCCGGGCTAGAGACCCAGTACTTC
>NA|NA|TRBJ2-2|TRBV10-3
CAIRDERWDTGELFF
TGTGCCATACGGGACGAACGGTGGGACACCGGGGAGCTGTTTTTT
>TRBD2|once|TRBJ2-1|TRBV2
CASSSGTSGRTAVSQYEQFF
TGTGCCAGCAGTTCCGGGACTAGCGGGAGAACGGCCGTCTCTCAATACGAGCAGTTCTTC
>NA|NA|TRBJ2-7|TRBV10-3
CAISGSYEQYF
TGTGCCATCAGTGGGTCCTACGAGCAGTACTTC
>TRBD2|NA|TRBJ2-1|TRBV4-1
CASSQEGPAGVVNEQFF
TGCGCCAGCAGCCAAGAGGGCCCAGCGGGAGTGGTGAATGAGCAGTTCTTC
>NA|NA|TRBJ2-7|TRBV6-6
CASSAPYEQYF
TGTGCCAGCAGCGCACCCTACGAGCAGTACTTC
>NA|NA|TRBJ1-2|TRBV30
CAWGRDRPYGYTF
TGTGCCTGGGGGAGGGACCGCCCCTATGGCTACACCTTC
>TRBD2|once|TRBJ2-5|TRBV7-9
CASSFLPGLGQETQYF
TGTGCCAGCAGCTTCCTACCGGGACTAGGGCAAGAGACCCAGTACTTC
>NA|NA|TRBJ1-3|TRBV30
CAWTSSGNTIYF
TGTGCCTGGACTAGCTCTGGAAACACCATATATTTT
>NA|NA|TRBJ2-7|TRBV6-6
CASRMTGAGGEQYF
TGTGCCAGCAGAATGACCGGAGCCGGGGGAGAGCAGTACTTC
>NA|NA|TRBJ1-3|TRBV7-6
CASSLSSKAGNTIYF
TGTGCCAGCAGCTTATCCAGCAAGGCTGGAAACACCATATATTTT
>NA|NA|TRBJ2-1|TRBV5-1
CASSPRGDFGVDEQFF
TGCGCCAGCAGCCCCAGGGGGGACTTCGGGGTTGATGAGCAGTTCTTC
>NA|NA|TRBJ2-5|TRBV5-1
CASRGGSGSGGETQYF
TGCGCCAGCAGAGGGGGCAGCGGGAGCGGGGGAGAGACCCAGTACTTC
>NA|few|TRBJ2-7|TRBV4-1
CASSRLAAGEQYF
TGCGCCAGCAGCCGGCTAGCTGCCGGGGAGCAGTACTTC
>NA|NA|TRBJ2-4|TRBV21-1
CASTQSRLVSTQPQNIQYF
TGTGCCAGCACCCAGAGTCGACTAGTCTCCACCCAACCCCAAAACATTCAGTACTTC
>TRBD2|NA|TRBJ2-7|TRBV27
CASSPRLKRDNYEQYF
TGTGCCAGCAGTCCCCGTTTAAAGCGGGATAACTACGAGCAGTACTTC
>NA|NA|TRBJ2-3|TRBV30
CAVGGRITDTQYF
TGTGCCGTAGGTGGGAGAATCACAGATACGCAGTATTTT
>NA|NA|TRBJ2-7|TRBV20-1
CSGGAGLEQYF
TGCAGTGGGGGGGCAGGGCTCGAGCAGTACTTC
>NA|few|TRBJ1-5|TRBV19
CATSDGNQPQHF
TGTGCCACATCCGACGGCAATCAGCCCCAGCATTTT
>NA|NA|TRBJ2-3|TRBV11-3
CASSLGRGARGTDTQYF
TGTGCCAGCAGCTTAGGCAGGGGGGCCCGTGGCACAGATACGCAGTATTTT
>NA|NA|TRBJ2-7|TRBV28
CASSPPGWEQYF
TGTGCCAGCAGTCCCCCAGGTTGGGAGCAGTACTTC
>NA|once|TRBJ2-7|TRBV10-3
CAIKGVSYEQYF
TGTGCCATCAAGGGGGTTTCCTACGAGCAGTACTTC
>TRBD2|NA|TRBJ2-1|TRBV27
CASSSLAGAEGGFF
TGTGCCAGCAGTTCGCTAGCGGGAGCCGAGGGGGGGTTCTTC
>TRBD2|NA|TRBJ2-7|TRBV19
CASSIGGRTNEQYF
TGTGCCAGTAGTATCGGCGGGAGGACCAACGAGCAGTACTTC
>NA|once|TRBJ2-5|TRBV18
CASSLGGQETQYF
TGTGCCAGCTCACTTGGAGGGCAAGAGACCCAGTACTTC
>NA|NA|TRBJ1-2|TRBV28
CASSLLVGQSYGYTF
TGTGCCAGCAGTCTCCTTGTAGGACAGAGCTATGGCTACACCTTC
>TRBD1|NA|TRBJ1-1|TRBV27
CASSFTGTDSEAFF
TGTGCCAGCAGTTTCACAGGGACAGACTCTGAAGCTTTCTTT
>NA|NA|TRBJ1-2|TRBV28
CASSTDTDVYGYTF
TGTGCCAGCAGTACGGACACGGATGTTTATGGCTACACCTTC
>NA|NA|TRBJ2-7|TRBV2
CASRPNRVPGEQYF
TGTGCCAGCAGACCGAACAGGGTCCCTGGGGAGCAGTACTTC
>TRBD2|NA|TRBJ2-5|TRBV9
CASSGGTSEKETQYF
TGTGCCAGCAGCGGGGGGACTAGCGAAAAAGAGACCCAGTACTTC
>NA|NA|TRBJ2-5|TRBV19
CASSIDSQETQYF
TGTGCCAGTAGTATAGACAGCCAAGAGACCCAGTACTTC
>TRBD1|few|TRBJ1-2|TRBV7-2
CASSLDPGTGYGYTF
TGTGCCAGCAGCTTAGACCCCGGGACAGGGTATGGCTACACCTTC
>NA|NA|TRBJ1-1|TRBV5-1
CASSPTPGNTEAFF
TGCGCCAGCAGCCCTACCCCGGGGAACACTGAAGCTTTCTTT